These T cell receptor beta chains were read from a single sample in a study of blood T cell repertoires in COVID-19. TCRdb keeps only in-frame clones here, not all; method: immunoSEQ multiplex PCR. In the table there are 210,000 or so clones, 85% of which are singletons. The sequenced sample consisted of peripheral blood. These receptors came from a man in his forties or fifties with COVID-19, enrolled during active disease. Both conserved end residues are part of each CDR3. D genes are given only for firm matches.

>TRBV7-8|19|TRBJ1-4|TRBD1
TGTGCCAGCAGCTTAAAGTATGGCAGGGGGAAATACGCTAATGAAAAACTGTTTTTT
CASSLKYGRGKYANEKLFF
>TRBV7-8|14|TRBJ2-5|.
TGTGCCAGCAGCTTGAATTGGAGGGGAGAGACCCAGTACTTC
CASSLNWRGETQYF
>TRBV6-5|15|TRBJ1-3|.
TGTGCCAGCAGTTACACCCCGGGAGTTTCCGCCACCATATATTTT
CASSYTPGVSATIYF
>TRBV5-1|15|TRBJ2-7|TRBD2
TGCGCCAGCGGACCCATAGCGGGGGGCTCCCACGAGCAGTACTTC
CASGPIAGGSHEQYF
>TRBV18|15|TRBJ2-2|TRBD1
TGTGCCAGCTCACCCTGGACAGGGGAAGCCGGGGAGCTGTTTTTT
CASSPWTGEAGELFF
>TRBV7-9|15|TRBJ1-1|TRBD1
TGTGCCAGCAGCTGGGACAGTTTCATGAACACTGAAGCTTTCTTT
CASSWDSFMNTEAFF
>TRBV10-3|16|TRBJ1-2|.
TGTGCCATCAGTCAGGAAGGACAGAATACTAACTATGGCTACACCTTC
CAISQEGQNTNYGYTF
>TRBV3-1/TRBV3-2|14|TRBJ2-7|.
TGTGCCAGCAGCCAAGCCCCCCCTTCCTACGAGCAGTACTTC
CASSQAPPSYEQYF
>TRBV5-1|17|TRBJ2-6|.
TGCGCCAGCAGCTTGTATTACGGGGACTCTGGGGCCAACGTCCTGACTTTC
CASSLYYGDSGANVLTF
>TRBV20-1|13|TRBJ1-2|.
TGCAGTGCTAGTCGCCAGGATAACTATGGCTACACCTTC
CSASRQDNYGYTF